This paragraph covers one TCR beta chain sequence. Its antigen remains unknown. This specimen belongs to a study of regulatory T cells in long-lasting Graves disease. General study results and limits: The study found TRBV28, TRBJ1-2 and TRBJ2-5 favored in persistent disease.

iRepertoire HTBI primers and Arm-PCR of CDR3 regions built TCR beta libraries. Each CDR3 protein gets one entry after TCRdb re-called the multiplex PCR reads with MiXCR. Of over 400,000 distinct CDR3 sequences in the sample, roughly 15% are singletons; the top ten hold about 15%. Germline lookup yields CDR1 MGHRA and CDR2 YSYEKL. Deletions cut 0 bases from V and 2 bases from J, with 10 bases between. This CDR3 contains 15 residues. Indicated time point: newly diagnosed GD, antithyroid drugs for less than 3 months. Following extraction of RNA from PBMCs, that RNA was used to make the TCR library. These data are also associated with another study on T cells in Graves' hyperthyroidism and ophthalmopathy.

The sequence was collected from a woman in her fifties or sixties with Graves disease. The J gene is TRBJ2-5, the V gene TRBV4-1; the D is unclear. The sequences come from peripheral blood mononuclear cells (PBMCs), collected at new diagnosis, from a patient treated with antithyroid drugs. The CDR3 loop reads CASSQDLTQQETQYF. The CDR3 bases are TGCGCCAGCAGCCAAGATTTAACGCAACAAGAGACCCAGTACTTC.